The present entry profiles one T cell receptor (beta chain) with its context. Ages ranged from about 18 to 89 years, with residence in approximately 23 US areas. Symptom resolution, clearance, or two negative PCRs marked the recovered donors of Cohort 3. These data belong to a study of blood T cell repertoires in COVID-19. Study summary: Samples representing acute and convalescent COVID-19 were sourced from the United States, Italy and Spain.

TCRdb keeps only in-frame clones here, not all; method: immunoSEQ multiplex PCR. The sample includes 400,000 to 500,000 clones, 85% to 90% seen only once; the top ten take 1.5% to 2%. This CDR3 region has 14 residues. J lost 6 bases, V lost 2 bases, and 4 bases had no gene match. From germline, CDR1 is SGHRS and CDR2 YFSETQ. The V gene is TRBV5-1, the J gene TRBJ2-7; 11 nucleotides line up with TRBD1. The material sequenced was PBMCs or T cells enriched from blood (not recorded which). The origin of this receptor is a woman between 35 and 50 years old who had recovered from COVID-19. The CDR3 sequence is CASSFRDRGFEQYF. Written as DNA, the CDR3 is TGCGCCAGCAGCTTCCGGGACAGGGGGTTCGAGCAGTACTTC.